Listed here are 14 T cell receptor beta chains from one sample, sequenced in a study of beta chain features in type 1 diabetes. The isolated RNA, all of it, was reverse transcribed, so expressed TCRB transcripts were what got sequenced. Measured with immunoSEQ multiplex PCR; TCRdb has only the in-frame clones, and not every one. This sample has some 900,000 clones; roughly 15% occur once, and the top ten carry 0.023%. Sequences were obtained from naive CD4+ T cells from blood. Receptors were obtained from a woman aged 18-29 years in good health.

This clone has only a few counts. The chain uses TRBV28 and TRBJ2-7; TRBD2 agrees at 10 bases. Germline V CDR1 and CDR2: MDHEN, SYDVKM. This CDR3 has 16 residues. Trimming took 2 bases from V and 1 from J; bases not matched to a gene: 5. This CDR3 is CASSLLSSGRSYEQYF. For the CDR3, the DNA is TGTGCCAGCAGTTTACTGTCTAGCGGGAGATCCTACGAGCAGTACTTC.

The chain joins TRBV7-6 to TRBJ2-7; tentatively, D is TRBD2 (5 bases). V lost 5 bases and J lost 3, with 14 bases in between. The germline gives CDR1 SGHVS, CDR2 FNYEAQ. The CDR3 contains 14 residues. CDR3 coding DNA: TGTGCCAGCAGCCCAAGGACGGACTTCTACGAGCAGTACTTC. Protein sequence: CASSPRTDFYEQYF.

This clone was counted between two and nine times. The chain links TRBV5-1 to TRBJ1-5, with D hard to call. The germline V gene encodes CDR1 SGHRS and CDR2 YFSETQ. Trimming shortened V by 0 bases and J by 1 base, and 11 bases separated the two germline ends. The CDR3 consists of 16 residues. CDR3 nucleotides: TGCGCCAGCAGCTTGGCTTCGGACGGGAGCAATCAGCCCCAGCATTTT. As protein: CASSLASDGSNQPQHF.

This clone was seen only a few times. The rearrangement links TRBV27 to TRBJ2-1; D is undetermined. Trimming removed 6 bases from V and 7 bases from J, with 25 bases in between. This CDR3 region has 17 residues. In germline, CDR1 is MNHEY, CDR2 SMNVEV (reference sequence). The CDR3 spells CASRHDSTSWRANEQFF. The CDR3, as DNA: TGTGCCAGCAGACATGACTCAACCTCGTGGAGAGCTAATGAGCAGTTCTTC.

A few counts support this clone. The chain is built from TRBV5-1 and TRBJ2-2; D tentatively fits TRBD1 or TRBD2 (6 bases each). Germline V gene lookup returns CDR1 SGHRS and CDR2 YFSETQ. Deletions cut 1 base from V and 7 bases from J, with 17 bases between. The CDR3 length is 16 residues. The CDR3 here is CASSLTWGALIGELFF. The DNA for the CDR3 is TGCGCCAGCAGCTTGACCTGGGGGGCGTTGATCGGGGAGCTGTTTTTT.

This clone was observed once. The chain recombines TRBV28 with TRBJ1-1; 8 bases are a match to TRBD1. This CDR3 is built from 14 residues. The V gene end was trimmed by 6 bases and the J gene end by 6 bases; junction bases not matched to a gene: 9. Germline V gives CDR1 MDHEN, CDR2 SYDVKM. The CDR3 DNA follows: TGTGCCAGCAGCGTGACAGGGGCCCTCCCTGAAGCTTTCTTT. Encoded protein: CASSVTGALPEAFF.

This sequence joins TRBV18 and TRBJ2-1; 7 bases line up with TRBD2. In germline, CDR1 is KGHSH, CDR2 LQKENI. V was clipped by 0 bases and J by 4 bases; unmatched bases: 3. The CDR3 loop spans 15 amino acids. CDR3 region: CASSPPGLPYNEQFF. The CDR3 nucleotides are TGTGCCAGCTCACCACCGGGACTACCTTACAATGAGCAGTTCTTC.

This clone appeared a few times. The chain has TRBV7-9 and TRBJ2-7; D might be TRBD1 (6 bases). This CDR3 has 16 amino acids. Germline V gives CDR1 SEHNR, CDR2 FQNEAQ (reference sequence). V dropped 1 base and J dropped 1 base, with 14 bases sitting between them. Here the CDR3 reads CASSLVSGRGSYEQYF. DNA of the CDR3: TGTGCCAGCAGCTTAGTATCCGGCAGGGGATCCTACGAGCAGTACTTC.

A remark on this clone: This same CDR3 is encoded by further DNA sequences in the sample. The chain joins TRBV28 to TRBJ2-1; D unclear. The germline V gene has CDR1 MDHEN and CDR2 SYDVKM. This CDR3 contains 12 residues. V was trimmed by 6 bases and J by 3 bases, leaving 6 bases between them. The CDR3 DNA reads as TGTGCCAGCAGCTTGGGCTACAATGAGCAGTTCTTC. Protein sequence: CASSLGYNEQFF.

The chain couples TRBV6-5 to TRBJ1-2; D is uncertain. V was cut by 5 bases and J by 4 bases, with 11 bases left in between. Germline V CDR1 and CDR2: MNHEY, SVGAGI. This CDR3 contains 13 residues. CDR3: CASSEPGSYGYTF. The CDR3 nucleotides are TGTGCCAGCAGTGAACCCGGGAGCTATGGCTACACCTTC.

CDR3 DNA sequence: TGTGCCACCCGGTCGGGCACCGGGGAGCTGTTTTTT. Translating gives CATRSGTGELFF. The V call is TRBV6-6, the J call TRBJ2-2, with D unresolved. CDR3 size: 12 residues. The germline V and J ends were trimmed by 10 bases and 4 bases, with 10 bases remaining between them. Germline V gene lookup returns CDR1 MNHNY and CDR2 SVGAGI (reference sequence).

The rearrangement uses TRBV6-5 and TRBJ2-1; tentatively, D is TRBD1 (7 bases). Germline-derived CDR1 and CDR2 are MNHEY and SVGAGI. CDR3 length equals 15 residues. V was trimmed by 6 bases and J by 1 base, leaving 13 bases between them. The CDR3 is CASRGQGGSYNEQFF. The CDR3 DNA sequence: TGTGCCAGCAGAGGCCAGGGGGGTTCCTACAATGAGCAGTTCTTC.

The chain recombines TRBV6-5 with TRBJ1-1; 8 bases line up with TRBD1. The CDR3 is 15 amino acids. J gave up 1 base and V 5 bases, and 6 bases lay outside the gene matches. Looked up from germline, CDR1 is MNHEY and CDR2 is SVGAGI. The CDR3 loop is CASSKDRGQNTEAFF. The CDR3 coding sequence is TGTGCCAGCAGTAAAGACAGGGGACAGAACACTGAAGCTTTCTTT.

J is TRBJ2-3 and V is TRBV28; 8 nucleotides match TRBD1. The CDR3 consists of 16 residues. Germline CDR1 MDHEN, CDR2 SYDVKM. Trimming took 2 bases from V and 10 from J; bases not matched to a gene: 14. In DNA form, the CDR3 reads TGTGCCAGCAGTTTAGCGGCAGGGGGCGCTTGGCTCTCGCAGTATTTT. Its protein product is CASSLAAGGAWLSQYF. The full variable domain, with the rest looked up from reference TRBV28 and TRBJ2-3, is DVKVTQSSRYLVKRTGEKVFLECVQDMDHENMFWYRQDPGLGLRLIYFSYDVKMKEKGDIPEGYSVSREKKERFSLILESASTNQTSMYLCASSLAAGGAWLSQYFGPGTRLTVL.